Sequencing of this T cell receptor (beta chain) was carried out in a study of blood T cell repertoires in COVID-19. Study as a whole: Recovery meant two consecutive negative NP/OP PCR tests, professional clearance, or resolved symptoms.

The cohort comprised adults aged roughly 18 to 95 years residing in under 25 US areas. Per germline, CDR1 SGDLS and CDR2 YYNGEE. The CDR3 has 14 residues. With 0 bases clipped from V and 7 bases from J, the junction kept 6 bases outside the gene matches. Method: immunoSEQ multiplex PCR; TCRdb's copy keeps in-frame clones and lacks some. In the table there are a few hundred thousand clones, roughly 84% of which are singletons. Input material: PBMCs or T cells enriched from blood (not recorded which). This sequence joins TRBV9 and TRBJ1-2; TRBD1 agrees at 7 bases. This clonotype originated in a man aged 30-40 years in a cohort exposed to, infected with or recovered from COVID-19 (not recorded which). CDR3 sequence reads: CASSVVQGSGGYTF. The CDR3 DNA sequence: TGTGCCAGCAGCGTAGTACAGGGGAGTGGTGGCTACACCTTC.